This TCR beta chain was obtained from a study of T-cell reconstitution after alpha-beta-depleted transplantation in children listed by TCRdb under 2016. Regarding the research as a whole: T-cell immune reconstitution after TCRalphabeta/CD19-depleted allogeneic hematopoietic cell transplantation in children was quantitatively tracked in the study by means of TCR repertoire profiling.

Libraries were built with PCR. Instrument used: Illumina HiSeq 2500. TCR library preparation used molecular barcoding, with unique molecular identifiers applied to normalize quantification of the TCRbeta repertoire. Starting from the raw public reads, TCRdb applied fastp trimming at Q25, assembled clones with MiXCR and retained in-frame beta chains. Each entry is one CDR3 protein sequence, shown with its most common DNA and genes. The sample table lists more than 550,000 distinct CDR3 sequences, about 10% of them with a count of one. About 4% of the sample lies in the top ten. On this clonotype itself: This clone's antigen is unknown. The input lacks base qualities; no much larger clone sits a single base away.

V is reduced by 3 bases and J by 1 base, leaving a spacing of 13 bases between them. CDR1 SGHAT and CDR2 FQNNGV were looked up in the germline V gene. Spanning cysteine to phenylalanine, the CDR3 consists of 16 amino acids. This entry keeps only the CDR3 DNA: 48 bases, framed from base 1. This TCR was sampled from a human donor who donated a stem cell graft to a child with acute myeloid leukemia. The V and J segments used are TRBV11-2 and TRBJ1-3; a confident D gene designation cannot be given. The sequencing here drew on PBMCs from the stem cell graft donor, taken from the stem cell graft. DNA sequence: TGTGCCAGCAGCTTGACCGGGATAATTTCTGGAAACACCATATATTTT. It is translated as CASSLTGIISGNTIYF.